The rows below give T cell receptor beta chains drawn from one sample of a study of shared clonotypes between healthy human individuals. The protocol was immunoSEQ multiplex PCR, while the TCRdb copy is restricted to in-frame clones and leaves out a portion. The sample has about 2.1 million clones, about 93% seen once. The sequenced material came from naive CD8+ T cells from PBMCs. These TCRs come from a man younger than 35 in good health. Some clones in this sample may be carry-over from other donors' samples. The CDR3 runs from the conserved cysteine through the conserved F or W. Fields, in order: clone size, V gene, J gene, D gene, CDR3 DNA, CDR3 protein. The D gene is left open where the match is weak. Part of the rows lack a size; the others show once, few, many or a class for expanded clones.

-	TRBV5-6	TRBJ1-2	TRBD1	TGTGCCAGCAGCTCGGGGACAGAGGATAACTATGGCTACACCTTC	CASSSGTEDNYGYTF
-	TRBV13	TRBJ2-1	TRBD2	TGTGCCAGCAGCCCCGGACTAGCGGGAGTCAATGAGCAGTTCTTC	CASSPGLAGVNEQFF
-	TRBV7-2	TRBJ2-7	-	TGTGCCAGCAGCGCCCTCGGAAGCCCCTACGAGCAGTACTTC	CASSALGSPYEQYF
-	TRBV11-2	TRBJ2-5	-	TGTGCCAGCAGCCAATGGGGTTCCGAGGGGACCCAGTACTTC	CASSQWGSEGTQYF
-	TRBV10-2	TRBJ1-5	-	TGCGCCAGCAGTGAGACGGGGGGCAATCAGCCCCAGCATTTT	CASSETGGNQPQHF
-	TRBV9	TRBJ2-7	-	TGTGCCAGCAGCGTTCTCCCCTCCTACGAGCAGTACTTC	CASSVLPSYEQYF
-	TRBV27	TRBJ2-7	TRBD2	TGTGCCAGCAGTTTTTCAGCGGGAGAGGAGCTATACGAGCAGTACTTC	CASSFSAGEELYEQYF
-	TRBV6-4	TRBJ2-1	TRBD2	TGTGCCAGCAGTGATTTGGCTAGCGGGATCAATGAGCAGTTCTTC	CASSDLASGINEQFF
-	TRBV7-9	TRBJ1-3	-	TGTGCCAGCAACGGCGGGGGGGACACCATATATTTT	CASNGGGDTIYF
-	TRBV28	TRBJ2-5	TRBD2	TGTGCCAGCAGATATGCGGGAGAACAAGAGACCCAGTACTTC	CASRYAGEQETQYF
-	TRBV19	TRBJ1-3	-	TGTGCCAGTAGTGTAAGGGGCTCTGGAAACACCATATATTTT	CASSVRGSGNTIYF
-	TRBV19	TRBJ2-1	TRBD2	TGTGCCAGTATGTACGCCGGGGGGGATGAGCAGTTCTTC	CASMYAGGDEQFF
-	TRBV7-3	TRBJ2-3	-	TGTGCCAGCAGCATTAGCGGAGCCACAGATACGCAGTATTTT	CASSISGATDTQYF
-	TRBV2	TRBJ2-5	-	TGTGCCAGCAGGACCCCAGGACCCACCCAAGAGACCCAGTACTTC	CASRTPGPTQETQYF
-	TRBV10-2	TRBJ2-1	-	TGCGCCAGCAGCCCCGTTAGAGCGGACTCCTACAATGAGCAGTTCTTC	CASSPVRADSYNEQFF
-	TRBV7-9	TRBJ1-1	-	TGTGCCAGCAGCTCCCTAAGGGAGGGTGAAGCTTTCTTT	CASSSLREGEAFF
few	TRBV7-9	TRBJ1-4	TRBD1	TGTGCCAGCAGCTGGGGACAGGATGAAAAACTGTTTTTT	CASSWGQDEKLFF
-	TRBV28	TRBJ2-5	-	TGTGCCAGCATGACTAGAGTGGAGACCCAGTACTTC	CASMTRVETQYF
-	TRBV11-3	TRBJ2-5	-	TGTGCCAGCAGCTCCAGGGGAAGGGAGGAGACCCAGTACTTC	CASSSRGREETQYF
-	TRBV7-8	TRBJ2-5	TRBD1	TGTGCCAGCAGCTTAGCGGTGGGACAGGACCAAGAGACCCAGTACTTC	CASSLAVGQDQETQYF
-	TRBV29-1	TRBJ2-7	-	TGCAGCGTTGTTCAACAGGCGACCTCCTACGAGCAGTACTTC	CSVVQQATSYEQYF
-	TRBV19	TRBJ2-7	-	TGTGCCAGTAGTATCGGGGGTTCCTCCTACGAGCAGTACTTC	CASSIGGSSYEQYF
-	TRBV5-1	TRBJ2-7	TRBD2	TGCGCCAGCAGCCCAAACGGGGGGATTACGTCGGAGCAGTACTTC	CASSPNGGITSEQYF
-	TRBV27	TRBJ2-7	TRBD1	TGTGCCAGCAGTCTGATGGGAGGACAGGGTTGGTCCTACGAGCAGTACTTC	CASSLMGGQGWSYEQYF
once	TRBV27	TRBJ2-2	-	TGTGCCAGCAGTTTGTACAGGGTAGTCACCGGGGAGCTGTTTTTT	CASSLYRVVTGELFF
-	TRBV9	TRBJ1-2	-	TGTGCCAGCAGCGTAGCGGCGGGCCGACCTAACTATGGCTACACCTTC	CASSVAAGRPNYGYTF
-	TRBV7-8	TRBJ2-3	TRBD2	TGTGCCAGCAGCACCCTACTAGCGGGATTGTATACGCAGTATTTT	CASSTLLAGLYTQYF
-	TRBV7-2	TRBJ2-3	TRBD2	TGTGCCAGCAGCCAAAGACTAGCGGGAGGCCTCACTCGGAAGCAGTATTTT	CASSQRLAGGLTRKQYF
-	TRBV7-9	TRBJ1-3	-	TGTGCCAGCAGCCCTATTGGGGCCCCAGGGTCTTTCGGAAACACCATATATTTT	CASSPIGAPGSFGNTIYF
-	TRBV4-1	TRBJ2-7	TRBD1	TGCGCCAGCAGCCAAGATGACAGGGTAGGCTCCTACGAGCAGTACTTC	CASSQDDRVGSYEQYF
once	TRBV10-2	TRBJ2-3	-	TGCGCCAGCAGGCTACTAAGGCCAGATACGCAGTATTTT	CASRLLRPDTQYF
once	TRBV4-1	TRBJ2-1	-	TGCGCCAGCAGCCGACTTGGCGGGTCCTACAATGAGCAGTTCTTC	CASSRLGGSYNEQFF
-	TRBV7-9	TRBJ1-1	-	TGTGCCAGCAGCTCAAGGGGGTACACTGAAGCTTTCTTT	CASSSRGYTEAFF
-	TRBV9	TRBJ2-1	TRBD1	TGTGCCAGCAGCGTATCAGGGACAGGGGCCTGGAATGAGCAGTTCTTC	CASSVSGTGAWNEQFF
-	TRBV12-5	TRBJ1-2	-	TGTGCTAGTGGCCCCCATACAGGTTTATATGGCTACACCTTC	CASGPHTGLYGYTF
-	TRBV27	TRBJ1-5	-	TGTGCCAGCAGTTACGGGACACGGGTTCGGCCCCAGCATTTT	CASSYGTRVRPQHF
-	TRBV9	TRBJ1-2	TRBD1	TGTGCCAGCAGCGTATCAGGGGTGTCGGGACAGCCGAACTATGGCTACACCTTC	CASSVSGVSGQPNYGYTF
-	TRBV27	TRBJ2-1	TRBD1	TGTGCCAGCAGTTTGCGACAGGGGGCGTATGAGCAGTTCTTC	CASSLRQGAYEQFF
-	TRBV2	TRBJ2-1	TRBD2	TGTGCCAGCAGTGAACCCCTAGCGGGAGGGCCAGATACCTACAATGAGCAGTTCTTC	CASSEPLAGGPDTYNEQFF
once	TRBV7-6	TRBJ2-1	TRBD1	TGTGCCAGCAGTTCTTACAGGGGAAATGAGCAGTTCTTC	CASSSYRGNEQFF